This note documents a single T cell receptor (beta chain) sequence. Its antigen is not yet known. Per-nucleotide qualities are absent, and no much larger clonotype sits a single base away. Including cysteine and phenylalanine, the CDR3 has 15 amino acids. Only the CDR3 DNA is retained, 45 bases long and in frame from the first base. Per the germline V gene, MNHEY is the CDR1 and SVGAGI is the CDR2. Between the V and J ends, shortened by 10 bases and 0 bases respectively, the junction contains 19 bases. A second Seattle source provided samples from volunteer blood donors who had recovered from COVID-19. Collaborating institutions collected whole blood in K2EDTA tubes following their own protocols. For TCRbeta analysis, collaborators shipped samples in one of three forms: frozen whole blood, isolated PBMCs, or DNA extracted from either of those sample types. The immunoSEQ Assay, a bias-controlled multiplex PCR, was used to amplify TCRbeta CDR3 regions from genomic DNA. Regarding the original processing steps: The number of nucleated cells in each sample was estimated by amplification of reference gene primers within the assay. To quantify the absolute abundance of each unique TCRbeta CDR3 rearrangement, sequence reads were collapsed and filtered. For each sample, productive Simpson clonality was calculated by taking the square root of Simpson's diversity index across productive rearrangements. Drawn from immuneACCESS, this table holds only the in-frame rearrangements with V and J called that TCRdb kept. Clones are partly lost; checked studies trace under half to an unresolved V gene and leave the rest unexplained. V, J and clone size were drawn from that table, and D and trimming were deduced from the DNA. This sample gives around 230,000 clones in total; 84% of them show up just once. The ten largest make up approximately 2% of the sample.

These data come from a study of blood T cell repertoires in COVID-19 (dated by TCRdb to 2019 to 2021). With respect to the entire study: Collaborator samples came from the United States, Italy and Spain and covered acute and convalescent phases of COVID-19. The material from the prospective study consisted of cDNA or gDNA derived from T cells, B-cell-depleted T cells, or PBMCs. Deeply sampled blood TCRbeta repertoires from subjects exposed to, actively infected with, or recovered from COVID-19 were included in the dataset. The repertoires were released in a freely available public database intended as a resource for research on the immune response to SARS-CoV-2. The samples were drawn from the first 160 participants of the ongoing ImmuneRACE study and from 1,254 subjects provided by 6 global collaborators. A de-identified subject ID, COVID-19 status, age in years and sex were almost always included in the sample metadata. Where available, HLA class I and class II types were taken from metadata supplied by the sample provider and were not determined by assay-based typing. Overall results and qualifications from the work: The amount of clinical and demographic metadata varied by source and participant and was provided uncurated.

The material sequenced was peripheral blood. The chain joins TRBV6-5 to TRBJ2-7; the D segment cannot be called with confidence. This TCR was sampled from a man aged 35 to 55 who had recovered from COVID-19. The CDR3 protein: CATIFQEPLSYEQYF. The nucleotide sequence is TGTGCCACCATATTTCAGGAACCACTCTCCTACGAGCAGTACTTC.